The 29 T cell receptor beta chains below all came from one sample that was sequenced in a study of cytomegalovirus exposure and HLA in healthy donors. PCR used 60 Vbeta primers and 13 Jbeta primers. Only in-frame clones appear in the TCRdb table, and some are missing; sequencing was by immunoSEQ multiplex PCR. The data contain some 170,000 clones, around 83% of them singletons. The sequencing sample was made of PBMCs. These receptors all come from a girl aged 2 to 9 in good health and CMV-seropositive.

J is TRBJ2-5 and V is TRBV5-1, with D perhaps matching TRBD1 (6 bases). The CDR3 has 13 amino acids. The V gene's germline CDR1 is SGHRS and CDR2 YFSETQ. Trimming took off 3 bases at V and 2 bases at J, with 8 bases between the two ends. This CDR3 is CASSSRGQETQYF. The CDR3 nucleotides read TGCGCCAGCAGCTCAAGGGGGCAAGAGACCCAGTACTTC.

This chain joins TRBV30 and TRBJ2-7; D perhaps matches TRBD1 (6 bases). With 4 bases removed from V and 5 bases from J, the gap between germline ends came to 24 bases. In germline, CDR1 is GTSNPN, CDR2 SVGIG (reference sequence). CDR3 length: 16 amino acids. This chain's CDR3 is CAWTVVGGRGRHEQYF. The DNA for the CDR3 is TGTGCCTGGACCGTGGTAGGGGGAAGGGGTAGGCACGAGCAGTACTTC.

The chain couples TRBV5-1 to TRBJ1-2, with a possible D match to TRBD1 (5 bases). Deletions cut 1 base from V and 0 bases from J, with 7 bases between. CDR3 size: 14 residues. CDR1 is SGHRS, CDR2 YFSETQ, per germline. In nucleotides, the CDR3 is TGCGCCAGCAGCTTGCCAGGGACTAACTATGGCTACACCTTC. Its protein is CASSLPGTNYGYTF.

V and J are TRBV10-1 and TRBJ2-5; 11 bases are a match to TRBD2. This CDR3 is built from 13 residues. Germline CDR1 reads WNHNN; CDR2 reads SYGVQD (reference sequence). The junction had 1 base not matched to a gene; V was cut back by 5 bases and J by 5 bases. The CDR3 is CASSRTSGETQYF. In DNA, the CDR3 is TGCGCCAGCAGTCGGACTAGCGGGGAGACCCAGTACTTC.

This clone was recorded once. V and J are TRBV4-1 and TRBJ2-1; 11 bases map to TRBD2. The V segment lost 0 bases and the J segment 4 bases; nucleotides outside the gene matches: 2. The CDR3 extends over 16 amino acids. CDR1 and CDR2 from the germline V gene are MGHRA and YSYEKL. The CDR3 nucleotides read TGCGCCAGCAGCCAAGAACTAGCGGGGGTTTACAATGAGCAGTTCTTC. Residues: CASSQELAGVYNEQFF.

The chain combines TRBV5-5 with TRBJ2-7, with D perhaps TRBD1 (5 bases). The CDR3 sequence is 15 residues long. The germline V and J ends were trimmed by 0 bases and 5 bases, with 15 bases remaining between them. Germline lookup yields CDR1 SGHKS and CDR2 YYEKEE (reference sequence). The CDR3 loop reads CASSLEIGARDEQYF. Written as DNA, the CDR3 is TGTGCCAGCAGCTTGGAGATAGGGGCCAGGGACGAGCAGTACTTC.

This clone has only one observation. The chain joins TRBV6-5 to TRBJ2-3; tentatively, D is TRBD1 (6 bases). Germline CDR1 and CDR2: MNHEY and SVGAGI. The V gene lost 7 bases and the J gene lost 4 bases, with 18 bases spanning the gap. CDR3 length equals 15 residues. The CDR3 region has the DNA TGTGCCAGCATGAGGACAGCTCGACGGCCAGATACGCAGTATTTT. Translating it yields CASMRTARRPDTQYF.

J is TRBJ2-7 and V is TRBV9; a possible D gene is TRBD2 (5 bases). The germline V gene encodes CDR1 SGDLS and CDR2 YYNGEE. V lost 2 bases and J lost 2, with 20 bases in between. This CDR3 is 17 amino acids long. The CDR3 spells CASSVGLGPVSPYEQYF. The CDR3 nucleotides read TGTGCCAGCAGCGTCGGACTTGGCCCGGTTAGTCCCTACGAGCAGTACTTC.

Here the CDR3 DNA reads TGTGCCAGCAGCCAAGTTCTAGCGGAGAACACAGATACGCAGTATTTT. This encodes CASSQVLAENTDTQYF. The V gene is TRBV4-2, the J gene TRBJ2-3, with 7 bases identical to TRBD2. The CDR3 totals 16 residues. V dropped 1 base and J dropped 2; count of bases not matched to a gene: 6. Germline CDR1 LGHNA, CDR2 YNFKEQ.

The chain recombines TRBV5-1 with TRBJ1-2, with TRBD1 identical over 7 bases. Trimming at V came to 4 bases and at J to 3 bases, leaving 3 bases not matched to a gene. CDR1 SGHRS and CDR2 YFSETQ come from the germline V gene. The CDR3 extends over 13 amino acids. CDR3 protein: CASSPDRHYGYTF. The CDR3 DNA follows: TGCGCCAGCAGCCCGGACAGGCACTATGGCTACACCTTC.

The genes are TRBV19 and TRBJ2-1; no firm D call. Germline CDR1 and CDR2: LNHDA and SQIVND (reference sequence). V lost 7 bases to trimming and J lost 8 bases, with 15 bases between them. The CDR3 spans 13 residues. Here the CDR3 reads CASTFFLRDEQFF. CDR3 coding DNA: TGTGCCAGTACCTTCTTCCTGCGCGATGAGCAGTTCTTC. The whole variable domain, filled in from reference TRBV19 and TRBJ2-1, reads DGGITQSPKYLFRKEGQNVTLSCEQNLNHDAMYWYRQDPGQGLRLIYYSQIVNDFQKGDIAEGYSVSREKKESFPLTVTSAQKNPTAFYLCASTFFLRDEQFFGPGTRLTVL.

This sequence joins TRBV6-5 and TRBJ2-1; TRBD2 agrees at 7 bases. Germline trimming cut 2 bases from V and 10 bases from J; bases unmatched to any gene: 8. The CDR3 has 14 amino acids. CDR1 is MNHEY, CDR2 SVGAGI, per germline. In DNA, the CDR3 is TGTGCCAGCAGTTACGGGAGGGCCAACCTGGAGCAGTTCTTC. Its protein product is CASSYGRANLEQFF.

This clone was seen only once. V usage is TRBV6-5 and J usage is TRBJ1-4; D is perhaps TRBD1 (5 bases). With 8 bases removed from V and 0 bases from J, the gap between germline ends came to 10 bases. Germline CDR1 and CDR2: MNHEY and SVGAGI. CDR3 size: 14 residues. For the CDR3, the DNA is TGTGCCAGCCCGGGGGATGCAACTAATGAAAAACTGTTTTTT. Its translation: CASPGDATNEKLFF.

The CDR3 DNA is TGTGCCAGCAGCCGGACTAGCGGTTACAATGAGCAGTTCTTC. Protein product: CASSRTSGYNEQFF. J is TRBJ2-1 and V is TRBV11-2; the match to TRBD2 covers 10 bases. The V gene's germline CDR1 is SGHAT and CDR2 FQNNGV. V shed 5 bases and J 4 bases; nucleotides not matched to a gene: 2. The CDR3 has 14 residues.

The DNA for the CDR3 is TGTGCCAGCAGTTTAGTCCGGGGTAGGTCGGACACTGAAGCTTTCTTT. It codes for CASSLVRGRSDTEAFF. The chain combines TRBV28 with TRBJ1-1, with D unclear. CDR3 length: 16 amino acids. Trimming took 2 bases from V and 3 from J, leaving 16 bases between them. Per germline, CDR1 MDHEN and CDR2 SYDVKM. Filled out from reference TRBV28 and TRBJ1-1, the complete variable domain reads DVKVTQSSRYLVKRTGEKVFLECVQDMDHENMFWYRQDPGLGLRLIYFSYDVKMKEKGDIPEGYSVSREKKERFSLILESASTNQTSMYLCASSLVRGRSDTEAFFGQGTRLTVV.

Written as DNA, the CDR3 is TGTGCCAGCAGCTTAGGGACAGAGGGCTATGGCTACACCTTC. The encoded protein is CASSLGTEGYGYTF. The chain links TRBV7-9 to TRBJ1-2; possible D gene TRBD1, 6 bases. Deletions cut 1 base from V and 4 bases from J, with 10 bases between. Germline-derived CDR1 and CDR2 are SEHNR and FQNEAQ (reference sequence). The CDR3 extends over 14 amino acids.

The V call is TRBV9, the J call TRBJ2-1; 15 nucleotides agree with TRBD2. The CDR3 contains 23 residues. V shed 0 bases and J 0 bases; nucleotides not matched to a gene: 16. Looked up from germline, CDR1 is SGDLS and CDR2 is YYNGEE. CDR3 sequence (DNA): TGTGCCAGCAGCGTAGAAGGGACTAGCGGGAGGCTATCAAACTGGAGCTCCTACAATGAGCAGTTCTTC. It specifies CASSVEGTSGRLSNWSSYNEQFF.

The V call is TRBV9, the J call TRBJ1-3; D call uncertain. Germline loops: CDR1 SGDLS, CDR2 YYNGEE. There are 14 residues in the CDR3. Trimming cost V 2 bases and J 0 bases, with 6 bases left between them. The CDR3 sequence: CASSVAGSGNTIYF. Written as DNA, the CDR3 is TGTGCCAGCAGCGTTGCAGGCTCTGGAAACACCATATATTTT.

The chain uses TRBV12-5 and TRBJ1-1; 9 nucleotides agree with TRBD1. CDR3 length equals 14 residues. Germline V lookup: CDR1 LGHNT, CDR2 FRNRAP. V trimming: 3 bases; J trimming: 4 bases; junction bases outside the gene matches: 3. The CDR3 region is CASGFSDRGTEAFF. CDR3 coding DNA: TGTGCTAGTGGTTTCTCGGACAGGGGCACTGAAGCTTTCTTT. The full variable domain, its missing parts supplied by reference TRBV12-5 and TRBJ1-1, is DARVTQTPRHKVTEMGQEVTMRCQPILGHNTVFWYRQTMMQGLELLAYFRNRAPLDDSGMPKDRFSAEMPDATLATLKIQPSEPRDSAVYFCASGFSDRGTEAFFGQGTRLTVV.

This clone appeared once. The J gene is TRBJ2-7, the V gene TRBV14; 7 bases are a match to TRBD2. CDR3 size: 16 residues. Germline V lookup: CDR1 SGHDN, CDR2 FVKESK. V gave up 2 bases and J gave up 3 bases; unmatched junction bases: 10. The CDR3 loop is CASSQSGRGAIYEQYF. The DNA of the CDR3 is TGTGCCAGCAGCCAATCAGGGAGGGGTGCAATCTACGAGCAGTACTTC.

This clone was seen only once. V and J are TRBV19 and TRBJ2-3; D is undetermined. The CDR3 extends over 13 amino acids. The germline V gene has CDR1 LNHDA and CDR2 SQIVND (reference sequence). Deletions cut 1 base from V and 6 bases from J, with 8 bases between. The DNA of the CDR3 is TGTGCCAGTAGTATAGGGCACCAGGATACGCAGTATTTT. Translated, it gives CASSIGHQDTQYF.

The rearrangement joins TRBV28 to TRBJ1-2, with D possibly matching TRBD1 (5 bases). Germline values: CDR1 MDHEN, CDR2 SYDVKM. The CDR3 is 13 amino acids. Trimming removed 3 bases from V and 8 bases from J, with 13 bases in between. The CDR3: CASSFKVGRGYTF. In nucleotides, the CDR3 is TGTGCCAGCAGTTTTAAGGTGGGGCGAGGCTACACCTTC.

This sequence joins TRBV9 and TRBJ1-3; D remains unclear. V lost 4 bases to trimming and J lost 4 bases, with 6 bases between them. The CDR3 consists of 12 residues. Per the germline V gene, CDR1 is SGDLS and CDR2 is YYNGEE. CDR3 protein: CASSPQGNTIYF. CDR3 DNA sequence: TGTGCCAGCAGCCCCCAGGGAAACACCATATATTTT.

The V gene is TRBV7-9, the J gene TRBJ1-3; TRBD1 might be the D (5 bases). With 6 bases removed from V and 2 bases from J, the gap between germline ends came to 20 bases. Germline lookup yields CDR1 SEHNR and CDR2 FQNEAQ (reference sequence). The CDR3 length is 17 residues. The CDR3 here is CASSLTNTGRAGNTIYF. The CDR3 bases are TGTGCCAGCAGTCTTACAAATACCGGCAGGGCTGGAAACACCATATATTTT. Looking up the rest from reference TRBV7-9 and TRBJ1-3 gives the full variable domain: DTGVSQNPRHKITKRGQNVTFRCDPISEHNRLYWYRQTLGQGPEFLTYFQNEAQLEKSRLLSDRFSAERPKGSFSTLEIQRTEQGDSAMYLCASSLTNTGRAGNTIYFGEGSWLTVV.

This clone was detected a few times. The chain employs TRBV5-1 and TRBJ2-7, with 8 bases matching TRBD1. CDR1 is SGHRS, CDR2 YFSETQ, per germline. The CDR3 loop spans 15 amino acids. J gave up 4 bases and V 0 bases, and 6 bases lay outside the gene matches. CDR3 loop: CASSLALTGVYEQYF. CDR3 DNA sequence: TGCGCCAGCAGCTTGGCCCTGACAGGGGTGTACGAGCAGTACTTC.

Only a few counts were recorded for this clone. The chain has TRBV4-1 and TRBJ2-3; D ambiguous. Germline V gene lookup returns CDR1 MGHRA and CDR2 YSYEKL. This CDR3 has 15 residues. V was cut by 1 base and J by 5 bases, with 13 bases left in between. CDR3 in DNA: TGCGCCAGCAGCCAAGCCTGGAGTATCGGAGATACGCAGTATTTT. Protein product: CASSQAWSIGDTQYF.

This sequence joins TRBV5-6 and TRBJ1-5; 11 bases map to TRBD1. Germline V lookup: CDR1 SGHDT, CDR2 YYEEEE. V lost 0 bases, J lost 10 bases, and 0 bases stayed unmatched. This CDR3 region has 13 residues. CDR3: CASSLGTGGPQHF. CDR3 nucleotides: TGTGCCAGCAGCTTGGGGACAGGGGGCCCCCAGCATTTT.

The chain combines TRBV16 with TRBJ1-2; 7 bases map to TRBD1. The length of the CDR3 is 16 residues. V lost 4 bases, J lost 2 bases, and 10 bases stayed unmatched. From germline, CDR1 is KGHSY and CDR2 FQNENV. The CDR3: CASSPWAGGANYGYTF. The DNA of the CDR3 is TGTGCCAGCAGCCCCTGGGCAGGGGGAGCGAACTATGGCTACACCTTC.

This clone has just one count. CDR3 DNA sequence: TGTGCCTGGAGTGTTCAGTGGAAACTGTTTTTT. The encoded protein is CAWSVQWKLFF. The chain uses TRBV30 and TRBJ1-4, with D unclear. CDR1 and CDR2 from the germline V gene are GTSNPN and SVGIG (reference sequence). The CDR3 length is 11 residues. With 0 bases removed from V and 11 bases from J, the gap between germline ends came to 7 bases. Complete variable domain (other parts from reference TRBV30 and TRBJ1-4): SQTIHQWPATLVQPVGSPLSLECTVEGTSNPNLYWYRQAAGRGLQLLFYSVGIGQISSEVPQNLSASRPQDRQFILSSKKLLLSDSGFYLCAWSVQWKLFFGSGTQLSVL.